This T cell receptor (beta chain) was obtained from a study of cytomegalovirus exposure and HLA in healthy donors. Across the study: Per a later analysis, the 666 first-cohort and 110 or so validation repertoires shared one platform.

Separate from the roughly 700-subject first cohort was the 120-subject validation cohort, to which the donors belonged. This clone was counted a few times. Antigen specificity is unknown. Study results and caveats: The tendency of first-cohort TCR clusters to co-occur in the approximately 110 validation repertoires was identified by a subsequent analysis. Cytomegalovirus status, reportedly, was diagnosed with high specificity and sensitivity by the classifier.

Here immunoSEQ multiplex PCR was the method, and the copy in TCRdb shows in-frame clones only, minus some. The repertoire consists of over 100,000 clones, with 70% to 90% occurring once and the leading ten covering about 6%. Material: PBMCs. This clonotype originated in a woman between 18 and 29 years old in good health and CMV-seropositive.

CDR3 DNA sequence: TGCGCCAGCAGTTCCGGAGCGGGTCCTCTCTACGAGCAGTACTTC. Amino acids: CASSSGAGPLYEQYF. This chain joins TRBV10-1 and TRBJ2-7, with a tentative D call TRBD2 (6 bases). Trimming cost V 5 bases and J 3 bases, with 17 bases left between them. The germline CDR1 and CDR2 sequences are WNHNN and SYGVQD (reference sequence). The CDR3 length is 15 residues.